A single T cell receptor (beta chain) is shown here with its context. Its antigen is unknown. CD4+ T cell isolation took place after approximately 11 days of culture. All participants had two doses of either the BNT162b2 or mRNA-1273 vaccine. Data came from immunoSEQ multiplex PCR; TCRdb stores just in-frame clones and leaves some out. The table includes about 71,000 clones, 70% to 80% detected once. This record comes from a study of vaccination effects on CD4 cells after COVID-19. The CDR3 extends over 13 amino acids. Germline CDR1 SGHTA, CDR2 FQGNSA. The V and J ends lost 5 bases and 0 bases respectively, with 7 bases between them.

The receptor was isolated from a human donor who received a COVID-19 vaccine. The chain uses TRBV7-2 and TRBJ1-1; D may be TRBD1 (5 bases). This sample comprised CD4+ T cells from PBMCs cultured without peptide, obtained after COVID-19 vaccination. DNA of the CDR3: TGTGCCAGCAGCGGCAGGGTGAACACTGAAGCTTTCTTT. Translation: CASSGRVNTEAFF.